This T cell receptor beta chain was identified during a study of cytomegalovirus exposure and HLA in healthy donors. Study conclusions and caveats: Highest at DRB1 and lowest at HLA-C, TCR association rates differed among HLA loci in a later analysis.

Deletions cut 5 bases from V and 2 bases from J, with 7 bases between. The CDR3 loop spans 11 amino acids. Germline-derived CDR1 and CDR2 are GTSNPN and SVGIG (reference sequence). The PCR used 60 Vbeta and 13 Jbeta primers. The method was immunoSEQ multiplex PCR; TCRdb's version includes in-frame clones alone and lacks a portion of them. Here the sample table reports around 50,000 clones. About this clone: Its antigen is not identified.

Samples came from healthy bone marrow donors. Sequencing used PBMCs. V and J are TRBV30 and TRBJ2-7; D not certain. The TCR originated in a male donor in good health and CMV-seropositive. CDR3: CAWGLTYEQYF. In DNA form, the CDR3 reads TGTGCCTGGGGCCTGACCTACGAGCAGTACTTC.